This is a list of T cell receptor beta chains from one sample in a study of blood T cell repertoires in COVID-19. Method: immunoSEQ multiplex PCR; TCRdb's copy keeps in-frame clones and lacks some. This table has 280,000 or so clones, 85% appearing once. Sequencing used PBMCs or T cells enriched from blood (not recorded which). Receptor source: a woman in her 50s who had recovered from COVID-19. Each CDR3 is given with its conserved first and last residue. D genes are given only for firm matches.

>TRBJ2-1|NA|TRBV2
CASNSQSSYNEQFF
>TRBJ2-7|TRBD2|TRBV7-2
CASSTIAGAGEQYF
>TRBJ1-6|NA|TRBV9
CASSVAGVGNSPLHF
>TRBJ1-3|TRBD1|TRBV3-1/TRBV3-2
CASRLGTGAGNTIYF
>TRBJ1-5|TRBD1|TRBV9
CASSGQGASNQPQHF
>TRBJ2-7|NA|TRBV5-1
CASSFSPVQGYEQYF
>TRBJ1-4|NA|TRBV9
CASSVGAGAGEKLFF
>TRBJ1-1|NA|TRBV6-5
CASSPTLQGPEAFF
>TRBJ2-1|NA|TRBV11-3
CASSLERGRYNEQFF
>TRBJ1-5|NA|TRBV11-2
CASSLGRGGNQPQHF
>TRBJ1-1|TRBD1|TRBV19
CASSPRTGANTEAFF
>TRBJ2-7|NA|TRBV11-2
CASSLDPAYEQYF
>TRBJ2-3|NA|TRBV6-5
CASSYWTITDTQYF
>TRBJ1-1|TRBD1|TRBV5-1
CASSAYLRDRGLDTEAFF
>TRBJ1-5|NA|TRBV6-2/TRBV6-3
CASSYYLGRQPQHF
>TRBJ1-6|NA|TRBV28
CASSLTSGYNSPLHF
>TRBJ2-7|TRBD2|TRBV5-1
CASTGLAGGTEQYF
>TRBJ1-2|NA|TRBV5-1
CASSSITGNYGYTF
>TRBJ1-3|NA|TRBV5-1
CASSFGSAGTFSGNTIYF
>TRBJ2-7|NA|TRBV7-8
CASSSYQGYEQYF
>TRBJ1-6|NA|TRBV11-2
CASSLAAGRNSPLHF
>TRBJ2-7|TRBD2|TRBV7-9
CASTGEGYAYYEQYF
>TRBJ1-2|NA|TRBV15
CATSRVGQNYGYTF